The 10 T cell receptor beta chains below were found in one sample sequenced in a study of Ad26.COV2.S vaccination and SARS-CoV-2 variants. Specified treatment: about 20 received Ad26.COV2.S at low or high dose, single or two shots; about 5 received placebo; per-sample allocation not given. Samples came from day 63 after the first vaccine or placebo injection. Libraries were prepared by immunoSEQ multiplex PCR; TCRdb keeps only in-frame clonotypes and omits some of them. The sample comprises 300,000 to 350,000 clones, roughly 90% of which are singletons, and roughly 6% rests with the top ten. This material consisted of peripheral blood, taken in a trial of Ad26.COV2.S vaccine versus placebo. The receptors stem from a person between 18 and 59 years old who received the Ad26.COV2.S COVID-19 vaccine or a placebo.

The rearrangement joins TRBV6-1 to TRBJ1-6, with unresolved D. CDR1 MNHNS and CDR2 SASEGT come from the germline V gene. The CDR3 runs to 13 residues. The V gene lost 2 bases and the J gene lost 10 bases, with 9 bases spanning the gap. The CDR3 here is CASSERPGSPLHF. In DNA form, the CDR3 reads TGTGCCAGCAGTGAAAGGCCTGGATCACCCCTCCACTTT.

The CDR3 loop is CASSSEPGQGADTQYF. The CDR3 nucleotides read TGTGCCAGTAGTAGTGAACCGGGACAGGGGGCAGATACGCAGTATTTT. The chain joins TRBV19 to TRBJ2-3, with 11 bases lining up with TRBD1. CDR3 length equals 16 residues. Looked up from germline, CDR1 is LNHDA and CDR2 is SQIVND (reference sequence). Trimming at V came to 4 bases and at J to 4 bases, leaving 7 bases not matched to a gene.

V usage is TRBV4-3 and J usage is TRBJ2-2; 11 bases align to TRBD2. CDR3 length: 19 residues. Per germline, CDR1 LGHNA and CDR2 YSLEER. J lost 5 bases, V lost 0 bases, and 11 bases had no gene match. The DNA of the CDR3 is TGCGCCAGCAGCCAAGAAGGCCCCCTACTAGCGGGGGAAACCGGGGAGCTGTTTTTT. Its protein is CASSQEGPLLAGETGELFF.

This clone was detected a few times. The V gene is TRBV7-9, the J gene TRBJ1-3; D remains ambiguous. Germline loops: CDR1 SEHNR, CDR2 FQNEAQ (reference sequence). CDR3 length equals 18 residues. Trimming took 8 bases from V and 2 from J, leaving 25 bases between them. The CDR3 here is CASGRPREFMAAGNTIYF. The CDR3 DNA reads TGTGCCAGCGGCCGACCGCGAGAGTTCATGGCCGCTGGAAACACCATATATTTT.

This rearrangement joins TRBV12-3 or TRBV12-4 to TRBJ2-5; D is ambiguous. The CDR3 sequence is 13 residues long. Trimming removed 3 bases at V and 1 base at J, with 6 bases between. CDR3: CASSLGSQETQYF. The DNA for the CDR3 is TGTGCCAGCAGTTTGGGCAGCCAAGAGACCCAGTACTTC.

V and J are TRBV6-2 or TRBV6-3 and TRBJ1-5; 7 bases agree with TRBD1. Germline V gene data show CDR1 as MNHEY and CDR2 as SVGEGT. This CDR3 spans 14 amino acids. The V and J ends lost 5 bases and 7 bases, in that order; junction bases with no gene match: 8. The CDR3 nucleotides read TGTGCCAGCAGTCAGCCCACAGGGGTGCAGCCCCAGCATTTT. As protein: CASSQPTGVQPQHF.

The J gene is TRBJ1-4, the V gene TRBV11-2, with 7 bases fitting TRBD1. J gave up 4 bases and V 4 bases, and 3 bases lay outside the gene matches. The CDR3 totals 14 residues. CDR1 and CDR2 from the germline V gene are SGHAT and FQNNGV. The DNA for the CDR3 is TGTGCCAGCAGCTCCACAGGGGTTAATGAAAAACTGTTTTTT. It yields the protein CASSSTGVNEKLFF.

The rearrangement joins TRBV4-1 to TRBJ2-7; D gene uncertain. The V gene's germline CDR1 is MGHRA and CDR2 YSYEKL. The V gene lost 4 bases and the J gene lost 4 bases, with 17 bases spanning the gap. The CDR3 has 15 residues. CDR3 region: CASSPFHGLEYEQYF. Written as DNA, the CDR3 is TGCGCCAGCAGCCCCTTTCATGGCCTGGAGTACGAGCAGTACTTC.

The count of this clone is one. The CDR3 DNA reads as TGTGCCAGCAGCTTAGCGCTTAGCGGGGGTAGCACAGATACGCAGTATTTT. Encoded protein: CASSLALSGGSTDTQYF. The V and J genes are TRBV7-2 and TRBJ2-3, with 9 bases aligning to TRBD2. Germline CDR1 is SGHTA and CDR2 is FQGNSA. This CDR3 spans 17 amino acids. The ends lost 0 bases at V and 0 bases at J; junction bases unmatched: 4.

V usage is TRBV4-1 and J usage is TRBJ1-2; TRBD1 matches 8 bases. With V trimmed by 1 base and J by 3 bases, 13 bases remained unmatched. Germline CDR1 and CDR2: MGHRA and YSYEKL. The CDR3 is 18 residues long. As DNA, the CDR3 is TGCGCCAGCAGCCAAGTAGTTCCTCGGACAGGGAGGGACTATGGCTACACCTTC. The encoded protein is CASSQVVPRTGRDYGYTF.